This T cell receptor (beta chain) was captured by sequencing in a study of T cells in Graves' hyperthyroidism and ophthalmopathy. Amplified TCR beta CDR3 regions derived from RNA transcripts. Initially, a first-round RT-PCR of the TCR CDR3 employed the HTBI primer set. Via MiXCR, TCRdb re-called the multiplex PCR reads, giving one row per CDR3 protein. The data hold some 300,000 distinct CDR3 sequences, with approximately 15% observed a single time. The CDR3 is 12 residues long. With 9 bases removed from V and 3 bases from J, the gap between germline ends came to 8 bases. The study enrolled patients aged 18 to 65 with newly diagnosed hyperthyroidism of under 2 months' duration. Regarding this clonotype: Since a much larger clone is just one base distant, this may be a read error.

This chain joins TRBV12-3 or TRBV12-4 and TRBJ2-2, with D tentatively TRBD1 (6 bases). The sequencing sample was made of blood. The sequence came from a man under 40 with Graves' hyperthyroidism. The CDR3 coding sequence is TGTGCCAGTAACAGGGACACCGGGGAGCTGTTTTTT. Amino acids: CASNRDTGELFF.